This paragraph covers one T cell receptor (beta chain) sequence. The CDR3 length is 13 residues. Germline lookup yields CDR1 SGDLS and CDR2 YYNGEE. V was clipped by 4 bases and J by 3 bases, with 10 bases between them. TCRdb passed the RT-PCR reads through MiXCR, listing each CDR3 protein once. The sample shows about 680,000 distinct CDR3 sequences, 13% to 15% of them seen only once. The sequencing input was memory CD4+ T cells from blood. The source is a female donor in good health, serving as a healthy control. The V and J genes are TRBV9 and TRBJ1-1; possible D gene TRBD1, 5 bases. The CDR3 DNA is TGTGCCAGCAGCACCACAGGCCACACTGAAGCTTTCTTT. Translated, it gives CASSTTGHTEAFF.